What follows describes a single T cell receptor beta chain. Antigen unknown. These data belong to a study of T cell repertoires in cytomegalovirus infection. Study-wide background: CMV epitopes that were recently identified and HLA-C-restricted were used alongside well-studied HLA-B-restricted ones. Indications came from public TCR beta signatures; they pointed to CMV infection and to a matching HLA type.

In germline, CDR1 is KGHDR, CDR2 SFDVKD. The V end lost 4 bases, the J end lost 4 bases, and 12 bases lay between the germline ends. The length of the CDR3 is 14 residues. MiXCR, run by TCRdb on the reads, gives a single entry per CDR3 protein. The table records 900,000 to 950,000 distinct CDR3 sequences, more than 25% of them present only once. This chain links TRBV24-1 with TRBJ2-5; TRBD1 is a possible D gene (6 bases). The sequences come from cultured CD8+ T cells from PBMCs, collected from culture after CMV antigen stimulation. The receptor's source is a human donor in good health (CMV status not recorded). Some clones in this sample may be carry-over from other donors' samples. The CDR3 DNA sequence: TGTGCCACCAGTGACAGGGGTTATGGAGAGACCCAGTACTTC. Translation gives CATSDRGYGETQYF.